The 10 T cell receptor beta chains below come from one sample, sequenced in a study of CD8+CD57+ T cells in acquired aplastic anemia. Genomic DNA, the template, was used for profiling of the TCR beta VDJ and CDR3. TCRdb ran MiXCR on the reads and lists one entry per CDR3 protein. The repertoire holds some 180,000 distinct CDR3 sequences, approximately 48% seen once, with 10% to 15% in the top ten. In patients chosen for sequencing, flow cytometry had shown CD8+CD57+ cell expansion. Sequencing was performed on sorted CD4+, CD8+, or CD8+CD57+ T cells (not recorded which) from PBMCs. These receptors were collected from a human donor with aplastic anemia.

The chain has TRBV20-1 and TRBJ2-2; D unclear. Between the trimmed V and J ends, which lost 3 bases and 2 bases, there was a span of 7 bases. CDR3 length equals 13 residues. Per germline, CDR1 DFQATT and CDR2 SNEGSKA (reference sequence). CDR3: CSARAANTGELFF. CDR3 sequence (DNA): TGCAGTGCTAGGGCGGCTAACACCGGGGAGCTGTTTTTT.

The chain employs TRBV2 and TRBJ1-3, with a tentative D call TRBD1 (5 bases). Between the trimmed V and J ends, which lost 4 bases and 0 bases, there was a span of 10 bases. Per the germline V gene, CDR1 is SNHLY and CDR2 is FYNNEI. This CDR3 is built from 15 residues. In nucleotides, the CDR3 is TGTGCCAGCAGTGGGGGGGGGACCTCTGGAAACACCATATATTTT. Amino acid sequence: CASSGGGTSGNTIYF.

Of note for this clonotype: A much larger clonotype is one base distant, so this may be a read error. The rearrangement links TRBV6-1 to TRBJ2-7; TRBD2 matches 10 bases. The CDR3 covers 15 residues. CDR1 MNHNS and CDR2 SASEGT come from the germline V gene. The CDR3 protein is CASSGRERGGYEHYF. DNA for the CDR3: TGTGCCAGCAGTGGAAGGGAGCGGGGGGGCTACGAGCATTACTTC.

This clonotype was seen at least ten times. This chain uses TRBV11-1 with TRBJ1-2; maybe TRBD1 (5 bases). Per the germline V gene, CDR1 is SGHAT and CDR2 is FQDESV (reference sequence). Trimming took off 5 bases at V and 4 bases at J, with 20 bases between the two ends. The CDR3 contains 16 residues. CDR3: CASSPLRGGASYGYTF. CDR3 in DNA: TGTGCCAGCAGCCCCCTGAGGGGAGGGGCGAGCTATGGCTACACCTTC. The full variable domain, in which reference TRBV11-1 and TRBJ1-2 provide the parts outside the CDR3, is EAEVAQSPRYKITEKSQAVAFWCDPISGHATLYWYRQILGQGPELLVQFQDESVVDDSQLPKDRFSAERLKGVDSTLKIQPAELGDSAMYLCASSPLRGGASYGYTFGSGTRLTVV.

V is TRBV27 and J is TRBJ2-2; D remains ambiguous. CDR3 length equals 10 residues. Trimming cost V 11 bases and J 8 bases, with 9 bases left between them. Looked up from germline, CDR1 is MNHEY and CDR2 is SMNVEV (reference sequence). In nucleotides, the CDR3 is TGTGCCGTACAAACTGGGGAGCTGTTTTTT. Residues: CAVQTGELFF.

Many counts were recorded for this clonotype. This chain connects TRBV12-3 or TRBV12-4 to TRBJ2-3, with D hard to call. The CDR3 is 12 amino acids. V was shortened by 6 bases and J by 9 bases, with 13 bases between the two germline ends. The CDR3 nucleotides are TGTGCCAGCAGCACCTCCTCGCGAACGCAGTATTTT. Translated: CASSTSSRTQYF.

This clonotype was observed many times. The rearrangement links TRBV5-4 to TRBJ1-4; 8 bases align to TRBD1. Unmatched junction bases numbered 10, after V lost 0 bases and J lost 9 bases. The CDR3 contains 16 residues. Germline CDR1 is SGHNT and CDR2 is YYREEE (reference sequence). The CDR3 loop reads CASSLGTGTTSKKLFF. DNA for the CDR3: TGTGCCAGCAGCTTGGGGACAGGGACGACATCGAAAAAACTGTTTTTT.

This sequence joins TRBV12-5 and TRBJ1-2; the D gene is possibly TRBD1 (6 bases). Germline CDR1 reads LGHNT; CDR2 reads FRNRAP. This CDR3 has 16 residues. V lost 1 base and J 0 bases, leaving 12 bases between the germline ends. CDR3 coding DNA: TGTGCTAGTGGTTTGGATAGGGGGGCAACTAACTATGGCTACACCTTC. It is translated as CASGLDRGATNYGYTF.

The count of this clonotype is one. The gene calls are TRBV24-1 and TRBJ1-5; weak D call: TRBD1 (5 bases). CDR1 and CDR2 from the germline V gene are KGHDR and SFDVKD. V was pared by 6 bases and J by 11 bases, with 19 bases between. This CDR3 has 14 residues. This chain's CDR3 is CATSLPGLAGAQHF. Here the CDR3 DNA reads TGTGCCACCAGTTTACCGGGACTAGCGGGGGCCCAGCATTTT.

This clonotype came up many times. This chain connects TRBV11-3 to TRBJ2-3; 7 positions match TRBD1. J gave up 2 bases and V 1 base, and 3 bases lay outside the gene matches. Per the germline V gene, CDR1 is SGHNT and CDR2 is YENEEA. This CDR3 region has 15 residues. The CDR3 region has the DNA TGTGCCAGCAGCTTAGGGGGACAGAACACAGATACGCAGTATTTT. As protein: CASSLGGQNTDTQYF. Combining the CDR3 with reference TRBV11-3 and TRBJ2-3 gives the whole variable domain EAGVVQSPRYKIIEKKQPVAFWCNPISGHNTLYWYLQNLGQGPELLIRYENEEAVDDSQLPKDRFSAERLKGVDSTLKIQPAELGDSAVYLCASSLGGQNTDTQYFGPGTRLTVL.